The 9 T cell receptor beta chains listed next were all sequenced from one sample in a study of blood T cell repertoires in COVID-19. TCRdb's table, derived via immunoSEQ multiplex PCR, lists solely in-frame clones and lacks some. The table has about 15,000 clones, almost 95% seen once. Sequencing was performed on peripheral blood. These receptors were obtained from a human donor with active COVID-19. The donor label of this sample is uncertain.

This chain uses TRBV15 with TRBJ1-2; D may be TRBD1 (6 bases). Germline V gene sequence: CDR1 LNHNV, CDR2 YYDKDF (reference sequence). This CDR3 spans 15 amino acids. The V gene lost 3 bases and the J gene lost 8 bases, with 19 bases spanning the gap. This CDR3 reads CATSSRAGGGRGYTF. The CDR3 bases are TGTGCCACCAGCAGCCGCGCTGGGGGCGGGCGGGGCTACACCTTC. Looking up the rest from reference TRBV15 and TRBJ1-2 gives the full variable domain: DAMVIQNPRYQVTQFGKPVTLSCSQTLNHNVMYWYQQKSSQAPKLLFHYYDKDFNNEADTPDNFQSRRPNTSFCFLDIRSPGLGDTAMYLCATSSRAGGGRGYTFGSGTRLTVV.

The chain couples TRBV4-1 to TRBJ1-2; 10 positions agree with TRBD1. V shed 4 bases, J shed 8 bases, and the junction held 19 bases outside the gene matches. The CDR3 totals 18 residues. CDR1 and CDR2 (germline): MGHRA, YSYEKL. CDR3 amino acids: CASSPDATGGSWPGGYTF. CDR3 in DNA: TGCGCCAGCAGCCCCGATGCGACAGGGGGCTCATGGCCAGGGGGCTACACCTTC.

The chain is built from TRBV7-9 and TRBJ1-2, with D possibly matching TRBD1 (6 bases). Germline CDR1 reads SEHNR; CDR2 reads FQNEAQ (reference sequence). Trimming took 1 base from V and 8 from J, leaving 20 bases between them. This CDR3 has 16 amino acids. The CDR3 sequence: CASSLEGVGKTKGYTF. The CDR3 nucleotides are TGTGCCAGCAGCTTAGAGGGGGTTGGGAAGACCAAAGGCTACACCTTC.

The V call is TRBV19, the J call TRBJ2-7; 9 bases are shared with TRBD1. The CDR3 contains 14 residues. V lost 5 bases and J lost 2; bases outside the gene matches: 4. Germline loops: CDR1 LNHDA, CDR2 SQIVND (reference sequence). In DNA, the CDR3 is TGTGCCAGTAGTTTCCGGGACAGGGCCTACGAGCAGTACTTC. This encodes CASSFRDRAYEQYF.

There are a few counts of this clone. The rearrangement joins TRBV2 to TRBJ1-5; tentatively, D is TRBD1 (5 bases). With 2 bases removed from V and 5 bases from J, the gap between germline ends came to 7 bases. From germline, CDR1 is SNHLY and CDR2 FYNNEI. CDR3 size: 13 residues. This CDR3 is CASSEWGYQPQHF. As DNA, the CDR3 is TGTGCCAGCAGTGAATGGGGCTATCAGCCCCAGCATTTT.

This clone was seen only once. The genes are TRBV6-2 or TRBV6-3 and TRBJ2-1, with TRBD2 as a possible D gene (6 bases). The CDR3 length is 15 residues. The germline V and J ends were trimmed by 0 bases and 2 bases, with 8 bases remaining between them. CDR1 is MNHEY, CDR2 SVGEGT, per germline. The CDR3 protein is CASSYSAGTYNEQFF. CDR3 nucleotides: TGTGCCAGCAGTTACTCTGCGGGGACCTACAATGAGCAGTTCTTC.

The gene calls are TRBV19 and TRBJ1-1; D may be TRBD1 (5 bases). The V gene lost 6 bases and the J gene lost 0 bases, with 20 bases spanning the gap. The CDR3 has 17 amino acids. Germline V lookup: CDR1 LNHDA, CDR2 SQIVND (reference sequence). CDR3 nucleotides: TGTGCCAGTAGGCCCCATATGGCAGGGCCTATGAACACTGAAGCTTTCTTT. Its protein product is CASRPHMAGPMNTEAFF.

The gene calls are TRBV7-9 and TRBJ2-3, with D perhaps matching TRBD2 (5 bases). V lost 3 bases and J 2 bases, leaving 9 bases between the germline ends. The germline V gene encodes CDR1 SEHNR and CDR2 FQNEAQ (reference sequence). The CDR3 runs to 14 residues. The CDR3 sequence is CASSLAGPTDTQYF. CDR3 DNA: TGTGCCAGCAGCTTGGCGGGTCCCACAGATACGCAGTATTTT. The full variable domain, its missing parts supplied by reference TRBV7-9 and TRBJ2-3, is DTGVSQNPRHKITKRGQNVTFRCDPISEHNRLYWYRQTLGQGPEFLTYFQNEAQLEKSRLLSDRFSAERPKGSFSTLEIQRTEQGDSAMYLCASSLAGPTDTQYFGPGTRLTVL.

This chain joins TRBV6-2 or TRBV6-3 and TRBJ2-7, with D maybe TRBD2 (5 bases). Per the germline V gene, CDR1 is MNHEY and CDR2 is SVGEGT. The ends were cut back, 4 bases at V and 7 bases at J, with 23 bases in the middle. The CDR3 is 16 residues long. CDR3 nucleotides: TGTGCCAGCAGTTTAAGGCCTGGAGGAGTCGTGGAAGAGCAGTACTTC. Translated: CASSLRPGGVVEEQYF.